This TCR beta chain was sequenced during a study of T cell responses to AZD1222 COVID-19 vaccine. Study information: Pooled samples include second doses given at about 4 or 12 weeks. General study findings and limits: After two AZD1222 doses, spike-specific TCR breadth and depth rose versus day 0. In all cases, repertoires were sampled only after the peak T cell response. White British donors predominated, females outnumbered males, and clonal diversity was possibly underestimated.

This clone has just one count. Its specificity is unknown. The CDR3 consists of 15 residues. The V end was cut by 6 bases, the J end by 2 bases, with 17 bases between. Germline assignment: CDR1 SQVTM and CDR2 ANQGSEA. Measured with immunoSEQ multiplex PCR; TCRdb has only the in-frame clones, and not every one. The sample includes 150,000 or so clones, approximately 83% of them seen just once. This chain connects TRBV29-1 to TRBJ1-5, with a tentative D call TRBD1 (5 bases). The sample here was peripheral blood, taken on day 0 of AZD1222 vaccination. The clonotype was recovered from an adult in good health. The CDR3 DNA is TGCAGCGTGTCCCAGGGTTTGATTGGCAATCAGCCCCAGCATTTT. This gives the protein CSVSQGLIGNQPQHF.